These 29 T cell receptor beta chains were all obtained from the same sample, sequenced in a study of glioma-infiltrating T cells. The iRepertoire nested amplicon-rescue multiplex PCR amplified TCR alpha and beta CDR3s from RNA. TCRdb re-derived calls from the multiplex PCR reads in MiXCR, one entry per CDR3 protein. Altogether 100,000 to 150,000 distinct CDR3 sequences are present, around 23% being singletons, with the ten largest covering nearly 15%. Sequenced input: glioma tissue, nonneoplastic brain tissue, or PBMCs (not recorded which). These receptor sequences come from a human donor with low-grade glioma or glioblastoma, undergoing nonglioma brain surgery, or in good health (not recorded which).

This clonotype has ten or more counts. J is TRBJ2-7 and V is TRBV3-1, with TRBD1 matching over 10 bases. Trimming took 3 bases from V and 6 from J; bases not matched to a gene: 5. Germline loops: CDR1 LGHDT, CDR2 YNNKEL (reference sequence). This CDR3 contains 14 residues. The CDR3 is CASSQTTGGIEQYF. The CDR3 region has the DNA TGTGCCAGCAGCCAGACGACAGGGGGCATCGAGCAGTACTTC.

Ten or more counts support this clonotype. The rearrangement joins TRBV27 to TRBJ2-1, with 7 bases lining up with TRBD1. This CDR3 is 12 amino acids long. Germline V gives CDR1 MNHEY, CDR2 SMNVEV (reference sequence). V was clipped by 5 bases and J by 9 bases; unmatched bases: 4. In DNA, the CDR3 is TGTGCCAGCAGTATCCGACAGGGTGAGCAGTTCTTC. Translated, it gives CASSIRQGEQFF.

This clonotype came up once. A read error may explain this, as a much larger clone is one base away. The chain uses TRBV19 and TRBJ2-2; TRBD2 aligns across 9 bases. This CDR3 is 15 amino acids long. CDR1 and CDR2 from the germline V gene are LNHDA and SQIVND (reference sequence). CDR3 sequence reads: CASNHFSGSSGEMFF. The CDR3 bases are TGTGCCAGTAACCACTTTAGCGGGAGCTCCGGGGAGATGTTTTTT.

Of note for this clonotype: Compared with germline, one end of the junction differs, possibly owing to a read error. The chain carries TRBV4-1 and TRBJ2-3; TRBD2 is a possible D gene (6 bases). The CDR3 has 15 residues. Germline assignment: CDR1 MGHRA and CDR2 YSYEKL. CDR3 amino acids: CASSQEGRNTGTQYF. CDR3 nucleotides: TGCGCCAGCAGCCAAGAAGGGAGGAACACAGGTACGCAGTATTTT.

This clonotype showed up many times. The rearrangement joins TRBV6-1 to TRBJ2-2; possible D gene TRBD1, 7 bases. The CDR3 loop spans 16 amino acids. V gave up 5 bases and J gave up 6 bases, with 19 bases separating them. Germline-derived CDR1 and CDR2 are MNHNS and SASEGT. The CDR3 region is CASSPTWRRGAGELFF. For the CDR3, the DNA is TGTGCCAGCAGTCCAACGTGGCGCAGGGGGGCCGGGGAGCTGTTTTTT.

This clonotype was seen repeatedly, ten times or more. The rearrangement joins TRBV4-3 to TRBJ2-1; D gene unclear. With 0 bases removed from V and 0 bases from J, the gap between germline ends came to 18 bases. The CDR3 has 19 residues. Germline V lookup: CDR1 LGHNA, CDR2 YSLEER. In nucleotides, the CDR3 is TGCGCCAGCAGCCAAGATCGAGCTCCCGCGCCGAGCTCCTACAATGAGCAGTTCTTC. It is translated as CASSQDRAPAPSSYNEQFF.

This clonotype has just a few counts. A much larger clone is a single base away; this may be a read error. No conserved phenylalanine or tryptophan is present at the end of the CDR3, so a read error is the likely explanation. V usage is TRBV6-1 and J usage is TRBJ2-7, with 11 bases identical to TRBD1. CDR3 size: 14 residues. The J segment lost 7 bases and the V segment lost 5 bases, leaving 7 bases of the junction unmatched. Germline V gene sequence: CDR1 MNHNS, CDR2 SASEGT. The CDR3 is CASSPGQGVWEQYL. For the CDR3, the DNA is TGTGCCAGCAGTCCGGGACAGGGGGTGTGGGAGCAGTACCTC.

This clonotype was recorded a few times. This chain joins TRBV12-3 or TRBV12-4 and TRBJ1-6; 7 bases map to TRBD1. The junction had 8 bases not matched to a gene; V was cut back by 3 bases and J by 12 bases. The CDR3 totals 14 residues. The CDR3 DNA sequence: TGTGCCAGCAGTTTGGGGCGAGGGGGCCAACCCCTCCACTTT. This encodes CASSLGRGGQPLHF.

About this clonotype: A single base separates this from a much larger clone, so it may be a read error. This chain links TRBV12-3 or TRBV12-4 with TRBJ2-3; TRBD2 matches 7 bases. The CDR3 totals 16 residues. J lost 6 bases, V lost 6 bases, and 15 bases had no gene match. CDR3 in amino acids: CASRRGPRLASDTQYF. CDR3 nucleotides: TGTGCCAGCAGACGGGGACCGAGACTAGCTTCTGATACGCAGTATTTT.

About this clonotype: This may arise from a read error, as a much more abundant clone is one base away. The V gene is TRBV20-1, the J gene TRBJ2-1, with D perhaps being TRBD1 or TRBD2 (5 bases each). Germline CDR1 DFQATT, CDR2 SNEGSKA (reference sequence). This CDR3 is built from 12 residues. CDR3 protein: CSAPGPTFEQLF. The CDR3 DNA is TGCAGTGCGCCGGGACCGACGTTTGAGCAGCTCTTC.

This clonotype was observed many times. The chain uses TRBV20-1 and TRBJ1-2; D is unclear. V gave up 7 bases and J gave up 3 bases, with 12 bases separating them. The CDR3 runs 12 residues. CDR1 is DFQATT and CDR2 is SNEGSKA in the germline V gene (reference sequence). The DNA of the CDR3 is TGCAGTGTGTACCCCTACGACTATGGCTACACCTTC. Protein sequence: CSVYPYDYGYTF.

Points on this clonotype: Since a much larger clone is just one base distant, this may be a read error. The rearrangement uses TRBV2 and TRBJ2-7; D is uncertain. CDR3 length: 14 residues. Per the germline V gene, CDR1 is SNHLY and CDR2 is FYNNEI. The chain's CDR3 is CATSGRLITYEQYF. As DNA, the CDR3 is TGTGCCACCAGTGGGCGGTTAATAACCTACGAGCAGTACTTC.

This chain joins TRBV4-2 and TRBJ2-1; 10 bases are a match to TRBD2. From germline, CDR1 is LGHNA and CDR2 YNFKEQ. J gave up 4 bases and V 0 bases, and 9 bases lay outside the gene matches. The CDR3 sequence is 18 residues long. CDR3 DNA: TGTGCCAGCAGCCAAGATCTCTGGACTAGCGGAAGTTACAATGAGCAGTTCTTC. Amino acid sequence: CASSQDLWTSGSYNEQFF.

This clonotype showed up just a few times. The CDR3 loop is CASSTRGQKNIQYF. The DNA for the CDR3 is TGTGCCAGTAGTACCCGGGGACAGAAAAACATTCAGTACTTC. V is TRBV19 and J is TRBJ2-4, with TRBD1 matching over 7 bases. Germline-derived CDR1 and CDR2 are LNHDA and SQIVND (reference sequence). V lost 4 bases, J lost 4 bases, and 4 bases stayed unmatched. CDR3 length equals 14 residues.

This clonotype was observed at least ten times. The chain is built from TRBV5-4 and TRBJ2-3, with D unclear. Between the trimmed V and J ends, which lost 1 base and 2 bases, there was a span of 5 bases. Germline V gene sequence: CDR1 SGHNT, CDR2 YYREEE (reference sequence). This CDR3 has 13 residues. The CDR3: CASSLPTTDTQYF. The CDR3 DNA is TGTGCCAGCAGCTTGCCTACCACAGATACGCAGTATTTT.

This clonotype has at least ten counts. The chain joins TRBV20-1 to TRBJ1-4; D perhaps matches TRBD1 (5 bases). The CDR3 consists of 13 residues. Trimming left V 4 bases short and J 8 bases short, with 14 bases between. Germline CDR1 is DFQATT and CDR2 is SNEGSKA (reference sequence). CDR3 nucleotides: TGCAGTGCTACGGTGCAGGGCGGGGAAAAACTGTTTTTT. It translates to CSATVQGGEKLFF.

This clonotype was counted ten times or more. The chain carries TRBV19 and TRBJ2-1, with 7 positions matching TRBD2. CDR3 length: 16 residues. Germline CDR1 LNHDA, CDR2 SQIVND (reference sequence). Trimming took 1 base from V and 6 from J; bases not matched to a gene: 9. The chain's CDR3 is CASSIGFAGDLNEQFF. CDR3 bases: TGTGCCAGTAGTATAGGATTCGCGGGAGACCTCAATGAGCAGTTCTTC.

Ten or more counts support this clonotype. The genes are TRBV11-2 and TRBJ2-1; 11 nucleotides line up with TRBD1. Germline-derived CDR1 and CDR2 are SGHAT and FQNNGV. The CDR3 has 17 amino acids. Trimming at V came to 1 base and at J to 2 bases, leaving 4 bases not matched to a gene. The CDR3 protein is CASSLARDRGTYNEQFF. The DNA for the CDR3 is TGTGCCAGCAGCTTAGCCCGGGACAGGGGGACCTACAATGAGCAGTTCTTC. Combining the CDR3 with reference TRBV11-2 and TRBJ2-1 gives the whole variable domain EAGVAQSPRYKIIEKRQSVAFWCNPISGHATLYWYQQILGQGPKLLIQFQNNGVVDDSQLPKDRFSAERLKGVDSTLKIQPAKLEDSAVYLCASSLARDRGTYNEQFFGPGTRLTVL.

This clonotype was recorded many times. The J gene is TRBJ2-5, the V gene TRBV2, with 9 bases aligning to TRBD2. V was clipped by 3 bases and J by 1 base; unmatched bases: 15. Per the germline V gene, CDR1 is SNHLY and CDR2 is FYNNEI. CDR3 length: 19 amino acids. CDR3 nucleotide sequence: TGTGCCAGCAGTGATGTTCTAGCGGGATATAATCTGGGCCAAGAGACCCAGTACTTC. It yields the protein CASSDVLAGYNLGQETQYF.

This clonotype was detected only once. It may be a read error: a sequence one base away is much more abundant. CDR3 DNA sequence: TGTGCCAGCAGCAACAGCAGAGCGGGAGGCCAGTACGGGCAGTACTTC. This codes for CASSNSRAGGQYGQYF. This chain connects TRBV7-9 to TRBJ2-7, with 9 bases identical to TRBD2. The CDR3 consists of 16 residues. Germline values: CDR1 SEHNR, CDR2 FQNEAQ (reference sequence).

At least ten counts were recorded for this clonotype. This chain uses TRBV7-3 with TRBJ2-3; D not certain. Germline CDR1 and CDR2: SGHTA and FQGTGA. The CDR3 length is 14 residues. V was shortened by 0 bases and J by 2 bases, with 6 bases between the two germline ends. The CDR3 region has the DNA TGTGCCAGCAGCTTAACTCCCGTCACAGATACGCAGTATTTT. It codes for CASSLTPVTDTQYF.

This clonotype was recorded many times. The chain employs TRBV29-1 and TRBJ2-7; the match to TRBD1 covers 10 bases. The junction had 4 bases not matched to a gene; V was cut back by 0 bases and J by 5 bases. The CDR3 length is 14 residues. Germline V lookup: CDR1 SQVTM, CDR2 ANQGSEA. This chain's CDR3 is CSVEEGQGYHEQYF. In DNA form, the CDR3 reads TGCAGCGTTGAAGAGGGACAGGGGTACCACGAGCAGTACTTC.

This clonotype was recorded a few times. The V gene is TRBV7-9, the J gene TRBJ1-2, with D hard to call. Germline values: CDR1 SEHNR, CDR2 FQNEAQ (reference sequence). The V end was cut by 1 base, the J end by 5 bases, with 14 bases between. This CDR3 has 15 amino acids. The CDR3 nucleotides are TGTGCCAGCAGCTTAGGTGTGGGCGGATTTTATGGCTACACCTTC. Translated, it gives CASSLGVGGFYGYTF.

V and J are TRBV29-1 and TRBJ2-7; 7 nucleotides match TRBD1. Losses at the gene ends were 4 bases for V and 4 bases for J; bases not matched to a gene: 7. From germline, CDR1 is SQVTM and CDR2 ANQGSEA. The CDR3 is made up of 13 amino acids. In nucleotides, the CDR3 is TGCAGCGTTGCTTCCCCGACAGGGTACGAGCAGTACTTC. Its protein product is CSVASPTGYEQYF.

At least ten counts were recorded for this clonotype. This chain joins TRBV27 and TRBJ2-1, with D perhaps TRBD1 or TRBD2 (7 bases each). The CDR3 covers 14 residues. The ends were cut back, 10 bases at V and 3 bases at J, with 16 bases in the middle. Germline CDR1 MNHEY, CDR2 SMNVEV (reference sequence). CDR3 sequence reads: CATDAGDSYNEQFF. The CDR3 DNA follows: TGTGCCACCGACGCGGGGGACAGCTACAATGAGCAGTTCTTC.

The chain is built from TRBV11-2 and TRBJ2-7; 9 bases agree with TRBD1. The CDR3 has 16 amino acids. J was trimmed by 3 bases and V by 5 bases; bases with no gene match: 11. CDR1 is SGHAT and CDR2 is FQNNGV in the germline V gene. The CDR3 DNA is TGTGCCAGCAGCACACTCGGACAGGGGATTTTCTACGAGCAGTACTTC. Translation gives CASSTLGQGIFYEQYF.

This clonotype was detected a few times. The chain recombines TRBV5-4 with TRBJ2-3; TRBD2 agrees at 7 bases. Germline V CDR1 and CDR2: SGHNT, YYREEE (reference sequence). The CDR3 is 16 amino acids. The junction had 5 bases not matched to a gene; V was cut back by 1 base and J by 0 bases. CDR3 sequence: CASSLPRTRSTDTQYF. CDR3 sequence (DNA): TGTGCCAGCAGCTTGCCCCGGACTAGGAGCACAGATACGCAGTATTTT.

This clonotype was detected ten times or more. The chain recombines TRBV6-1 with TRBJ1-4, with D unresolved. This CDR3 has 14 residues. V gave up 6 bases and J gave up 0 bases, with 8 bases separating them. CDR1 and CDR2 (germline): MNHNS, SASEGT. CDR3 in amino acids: CASRNGATNEKLFF. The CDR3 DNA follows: TGTGCCAGCAGGAACGGAGCAACTAATGAAAAACTGTTTTTT.

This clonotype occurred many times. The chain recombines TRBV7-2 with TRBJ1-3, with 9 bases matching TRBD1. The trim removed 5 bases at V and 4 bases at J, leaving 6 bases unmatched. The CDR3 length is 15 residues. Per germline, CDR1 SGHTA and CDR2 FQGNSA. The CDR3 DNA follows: TGTGCCAGCAGCCCTACAGGGGGCAGGGGAAACACCATATATTTT. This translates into CASSPTGGRGNTIYF.